This T cell receptor beta chain is from a study of blood T cell repertoires in COVID-19. Germline loops: CDR1 ENHRY, CDR2 SYGVKD. V was shortened by 7 bases and J by 2 bases, with 11 bases between the two germline ends. The CDR3 runs 13 residues. Clones were sequenced by immunoSEQ multiplex PCR, and TCRdb holds only the in-frame ones, with some missing. The sample lists about 68,000 clones; around 85% were seen once. Sequencing used peripheral blood. The TCR was taken from a man aged 45-65 years with acute or convalescent COVID-19. The V and J genes are TRBV10-3 and TRBJ2-5; D might be TRBD1 (5 bases). The CDR3 loop is CAIKDSSQETQYF. CDR3 DNA: TGTGCCATCAAAGACAGTTCGCAAGAGACCCAGTACTTC.